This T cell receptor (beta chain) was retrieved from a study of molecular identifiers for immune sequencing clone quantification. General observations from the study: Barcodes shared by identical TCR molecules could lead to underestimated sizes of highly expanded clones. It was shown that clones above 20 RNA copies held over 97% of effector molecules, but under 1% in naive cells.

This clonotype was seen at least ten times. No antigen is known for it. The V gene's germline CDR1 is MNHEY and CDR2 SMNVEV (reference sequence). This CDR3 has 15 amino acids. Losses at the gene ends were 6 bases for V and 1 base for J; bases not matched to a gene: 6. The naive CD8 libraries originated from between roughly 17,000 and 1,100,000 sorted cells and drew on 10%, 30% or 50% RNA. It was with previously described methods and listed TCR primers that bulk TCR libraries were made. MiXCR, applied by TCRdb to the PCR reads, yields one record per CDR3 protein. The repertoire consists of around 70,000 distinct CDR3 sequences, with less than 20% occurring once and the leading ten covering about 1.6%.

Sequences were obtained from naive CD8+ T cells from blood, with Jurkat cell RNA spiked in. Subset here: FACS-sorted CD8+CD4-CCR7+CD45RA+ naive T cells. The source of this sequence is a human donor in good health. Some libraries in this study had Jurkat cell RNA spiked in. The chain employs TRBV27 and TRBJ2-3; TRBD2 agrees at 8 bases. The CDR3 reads CASRGSGSRTDTQYF. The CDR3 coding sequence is TGTGCCAGCAGGGGAAGCGGGAGTCGCACAGATACGCAGTATTTT.